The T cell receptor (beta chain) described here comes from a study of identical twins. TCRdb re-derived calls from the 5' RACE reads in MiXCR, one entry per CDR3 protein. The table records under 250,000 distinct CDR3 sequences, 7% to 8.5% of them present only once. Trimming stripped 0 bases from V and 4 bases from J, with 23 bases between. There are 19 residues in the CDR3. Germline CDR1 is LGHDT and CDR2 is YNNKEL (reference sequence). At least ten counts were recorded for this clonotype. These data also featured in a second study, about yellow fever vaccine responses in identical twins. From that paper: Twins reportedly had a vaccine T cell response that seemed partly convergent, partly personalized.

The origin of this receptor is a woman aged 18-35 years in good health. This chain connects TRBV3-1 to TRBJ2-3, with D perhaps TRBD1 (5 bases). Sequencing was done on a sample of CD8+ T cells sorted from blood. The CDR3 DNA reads TGTGCCAGCAGCCAAGATCCTTTCCAAGCAGGGCCTGAAGCAGATACGCAGTATTTT. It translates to CASSQDPFQAGPEADTQYF.